A selection of T cell receptor beta chains follows, all from one sample in a study of blood T cell repertoires in COVID-19. The data were produced by immunoSEQ multiplex PCR, yet TCRdb's version contains in-frame clones alone and is incomplete. The profile covers about 260,000 clones, with 88% appearing a single time and approximately 3% taken by the ten largest. The sample comprised PBMCs or T cells enriched from blood (not recorded which). These receptors were taken from a woman aged 45 to 65 who had recovered from COVID-19. Both conserved end residues are part of each CDR3. The order of the fields is J gene, D gene, clone size, V gene, CDR3 DNA, CDR3 protein. The D gene is left open where the match is weak. The listing skips clone size in some rows; elsewhere it reads once, few, many or a size class.

>TRBJ2-2|TRBD1|NA|TRBV7-8
TGTGCCAGCAGCTTAGACAGGGGGACCGGGGAGCTGTTTTTT
CASSLDRGTGELFF
>TRBJ2-1|TRBD2|NA|TRBV18
TGTGCCAGCTCACCGGGACTAGCGGGGTACAATGAGCAGTTCTTC
CASSPGLAGYNEQFF
>TRBJ1-2|TRBD1|NA|TRBV27
TGTGCCAGCAGTTTTCAAAGTGGGACAGGAGTCTATGGCTACACCTTC
CASSFQSGTGVYGYTF
>TRBJ1-1|TRBD1|NA|TRBV19
TGTGCCAGTAGTAGTAACACAGGGGGCACTGAAGCTTTCTTT
CASSSNTGGTEAFF
>TRBJ2-7|NA|NA|TRBV19
TGTGCCAGTAGTACCGGGGGCTCCTACGAGCAGTACTTC
CASSTGGSYEQYF
>TRBJ2-7|TRBD2|NA|TRBV20-1
TGCAGTGCTAGTACGGGACTAGCGGGAAGGGGGCAGTACTTC
CSASTGLAGRGQYF
>TRBJ2-7|NA|NA|TRBV12-3/TRBV12-4
TGTGCCAGCAGACAATCACCTTACGAGCAGTACTTC
CASRQSPYEQYF
>TRBJ2-1|NA|NA|TRBV19
TGTGCCAGTAGATTACAGGGTAGGGGGAATGAGCAGTTCTTC
CASRLQGRGNEQFF
>TRBJ2-5|TRBD2|NA|TRBV2
TGTGCCAGGGGGATCGTAGGACTAGCGGGAGTTGGTGAGACCCAGTACTTC
CARGIVGLAGVGETQYF
>TRBJ2-7|NA|NA|TRBV28
TGTGCCACCACGGGACCGGAGGGGGCAATAGACGAGCAGTACTTC
CATTGPEGAIDEQYF
>TRBJ1-6|TRBD1|NA|TRBV5-6
TGTGCCAGCAGCTCCCTCGACAGGGGCGGAGGTTCACCCCTCCACTTT
CASSSLDRGGGSPLHF
>TRBJ2-7|NA|once|TRBV18
TGTGCCAGCTCACCAGCCGGCTACGAGCAGTACTTC
CASSPAGYEQYF
>TRBJ2-1|TRBD2|NA|TRBV23-1
TGCGCCAGCAGTCAAGCTAGCGGGAGGGCCGGAGGATCCTACAATGAGCAGTTCTTC
CASSQASGRAGGSYNEQFF
>TRBJ1-5|NA|NA|TRBV2
TGTGCCAGCAGTGCGTTTGGGGGCCAGCCCCAGCATTTT
CASSAFGGQPQHF
>TRBJ1-2|TRBD1|few|TRBV2
TGTGCCAGTGGTTTAGAGGGGGCAGCGAACTATGGCTACACCTTC
CASGLEGAANYGYTF
>TRBJ2-2|NA|NA|TRBV28
TGTGCCAGCAGGGGGGGGACAGGGAACACCGGGGAGCTGTTTTTT
CASRGGTGNTGELFF
>TRBJ2-4|NA|NA|TRBV29-1
TGCAGCGGTGCGGGGTTCTCCAAAAACATTCAGTACTTC
CSGAGFSKNIQYF
>TRBJ2-6|TRBD2|NA|TRBV19
TGTGCCAGTAGTATTGGGCCTAGCGGGAGCTCTGGGGCCAACGTCCTGACTTTC
CASSIGPSGSSGANVLTF
>TRBJ2-3|TRBD2|once|TRBV4-3
TGCGCCAGCAGCCAAAGCCCCTTCCGTAGCGGGAGTGCCACAGATACGCAGTATTTT
CASSQSPFRSGSATDTQYF
>TRBJ1-2|NA|once|TRBV7-8
TGTGCCAGCAGCTTAGCGCTGCAGGGGAGCTATGGCTACACCTTC
CASSLALQGSYGYTF
>TRBJ2-1|NA|few|TRBV12-5
TGTGCTAGTGGTTTCGAAGCTTACGCGGAGCAGTTCTTC
CASGFEAYAEQFF
>TRBJ2-1|TRBD2|NA|TRBV7-3
TGTGCCAGCAGCGGTGGTCTAGCGGGAGGTGGAAATGAGCAGTTCTTC
CASSGGLAGGGNEQFF
>TRBJ2-2|NA|NA|TRBV9
TGTGCCAGCAGCGTAGTTAGGAACACCGGGGAGCTGTTTTTT
CASSVVRNTGELFF
>TRBJ1-2|TRBD1|NA|TRBV5-4
TGTGCCAGCAGCTTTGGAGGACAGGGCCCTGGCTACACCTTC
CASSFGGQGPGYTF
>TRBJ1-2|NA|NA|TRBV30
TGTGCCTGGAGTGTTCGGGGGACCGGCTATGGCTACACCTTC
CAWSVRGTGYGYTF
>TRBJ2-1|NA|NA|TRBV7-3
TGTGCCAGCAGCTTAAGGTCGGTGCGGGTGGAGCAGTTCTTC
CASSLRSVRVEQFF
>TRBJ2-7|TRBD2|NA|TRBV7-9
TGTGCCAGTGGAGGTGGCGGGAGGAATCCCTACGAGCAGTACTTC
CASGGGGRNPYEQYF
>TRBJ2-7|TRBD2|NA|TRBV6-2/TRBV6-3
TGTGCCAGCAGTTCCACTAGCGGTCTCTCCTACGAGCAGTACTTC
CASSSTSGLSYEQYF
>TRBJ2-6|NA|NA|TRBV5-1
TGCGCCAGCAGCTTGTCGTCTGGGGCCAACGTCCTGACTTTC
CASSLSSGANVLTF
>TRBJ2-1|TRBD2|NA|TRBV24-1
TGTGCCACCAGTGATGCTAGCGGGGAGGCCTACAATGAGCAGTTCTTC
CATSDASGEAYNEQFF
>TRBJ1-6|NA|NA|TRBV5-4
TGTGCCAGCAGCTTGGGGGGCGCGTTCACACCCCTCCACTTT
CASSLGGAFTPLHF
>TRBJ2-1|NA|NA|TRBV15
TGTGCCACCAGCAGACGAGGAGGGCCGAGTTACAATGAGCAGTTCTTC
CATSRRGGPSYNEQFF
>TRBJ1-2|TRBD1|NA|TRBV9
TGTGCCAGCAGCGTAGGACAGGGGGCAAGGTATGGCTACACCTTC
CASSVGQGARYGYTF
>TRBJ1-1|TRBD1|NA|TRBV7-9
TGTGCCAGCAGCCTTTCAGGGGGCACTGAAGCTTTCTTT
CASSLSGGTEAFF
>TRBJ1-1|NA|NA|TRBV9
TGTGCCAGCAATCAGGGTGGGCGGGGAGTCACTGAAGCTTTCTTT
CASNQGGRGVTEAFF
>TRBJ2-7|TRBD1|NA|TRBV29-1
TGCAGCGGAGTCGACAGGGGTAGAATGCCCTACGAGCAGTACTTC
CSGVDRGRMPYEQYF
>TRBJ2-3|TRBD2|NA|TRBV4-3
TGCGCCAGCAGCCAAGACGGACTAGCATCAGATACGCAGTATTTT
CASSQDGLASDTQYF
>TRBJ2-4|TRBD2|NA|TRBV5-6
TGTGCCAGCAGCTTGCTGGCGGGGGACAAAAACATTCAGTACTTC
CASSLLAGDKNIQYF
>TRBJ1-2|TRBD1|NA|TRBV18
TGTGCCAGCTCCCTCAGACAGGGGGACTATGGCTACACCTTC
CASSLRQGDYGYTF
>TRBJ1-6|NA|NA|TRBV5-4
TGTGCCAGCAGCTTGTTTCAGGGAAGCTCCTATAATTCACCCCTCCACTTT
CASSLFQGSSYNSPLHF
>TRBJ2-7|TRBD2|NA|TRBV4-3
TGCGCCAGCAGCCAAGCTGGCGGGAGCTACGAGCAGTACTTC
CASSQAGGSYEQYF